This TCR beta chain was profiled in a study of OX40 agonist ivuxolimab in advanced cancers. Study background: Patients were dosed with the agonistic anti-OX40 (CD134) antibody ivuxolimab. Study results and caveats: The antigens recognized by the expanded peripheral T cells, that is their antigen specificity, were not determined. Normalized expansion of T-cell clones was also low for some nonresponders.

Germline V gives CDR1 KGHSH, CDR2 LQKENI. V shed 3 bases and J shed 5 bases, with 13 bases lying between them. The CDR3 has 14 residues. Method: immunoSEQ multiplex PCR; TCRdb's copy keeps in-frame clones and lacks some. The table records approximately 50,000 clones, around nine tenths of them present only once. Points on this clone: What it binds is not known.

This sample comprised CD4+ or CD8+ T cells sorted from blood, obtained in a trial of the OX40 agonist ivuxolimab. This clonotype was sampled from an adult with an advanced solid tumor such as melanoma, head and neck, liver or kidney cancer. The chain is built from TRBV18 and TRBJ2-5; D not resolved. Written as DNA, the CDR3 is TGTGCCAGCTCACCTTTTGAGGTACCGGAGACCCAGTACTTC. Its translation: CASSPFEVPETQYF. The whole variable domain, filled in from reference TRBV18 and TRBJ2-5, reads NAGVMQNPRHLVRRRGQEARLRCSPMKGHSHVYWYRQLPEEGLKFMVYLQKENIIDESGMPKERFSAEFPKEGPSILRIQQVVRGDSAAYFCASSPFEVPETQYFGPGTRLLVL.